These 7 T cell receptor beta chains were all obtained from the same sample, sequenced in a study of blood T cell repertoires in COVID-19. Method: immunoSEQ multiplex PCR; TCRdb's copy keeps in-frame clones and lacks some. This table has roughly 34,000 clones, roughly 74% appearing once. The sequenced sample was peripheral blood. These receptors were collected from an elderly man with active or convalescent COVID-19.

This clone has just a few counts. CDR3 bases: TGCGCCAGCAGCTTGGGGGCAGCGGCCTACGAGCAGTACTTC. This gives the protein CASSLGAAAYEQYF. The V call is TRBV5-1, the J call TRBJ2-7, with D perhaps matching TRBD2 (5 bases). The CDR3 consists of 14 residues. Germline loops: CDR1 SGHRS, CDR2 YFSETQ. Between the trimmed V and J ends, which lost 0 bases and 2 bases, there was a span of 9 bases.

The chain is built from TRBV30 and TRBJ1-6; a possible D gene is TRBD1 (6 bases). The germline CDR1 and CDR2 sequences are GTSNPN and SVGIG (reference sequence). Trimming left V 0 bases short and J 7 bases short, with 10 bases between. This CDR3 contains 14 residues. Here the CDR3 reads CAWSVGHTNSPLHF. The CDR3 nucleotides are TGTGCCTGGAGTGTGGGACATACCAATTCACCCCTCCACTTT.

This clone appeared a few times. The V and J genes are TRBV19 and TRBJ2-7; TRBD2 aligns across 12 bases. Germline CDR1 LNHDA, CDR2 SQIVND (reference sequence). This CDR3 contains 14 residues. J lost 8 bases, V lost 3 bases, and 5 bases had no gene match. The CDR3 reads CASSMRTSGGQQYF. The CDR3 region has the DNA TGTGCCAGTAGTATGCGAACTAGCGGGGGGCAGCAGTACTTC. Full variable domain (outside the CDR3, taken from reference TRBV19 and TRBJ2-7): DGGITQSPKYLFRKEGQNVTLSCEQNLNHDAMYWYRQDPGQGLRLIYYSQIVNDFQKGDIAEGYSVSREKKESFPLTVTSAQKNPTAFYLCASSMRTSGGQQYFGPGTRLTVT.

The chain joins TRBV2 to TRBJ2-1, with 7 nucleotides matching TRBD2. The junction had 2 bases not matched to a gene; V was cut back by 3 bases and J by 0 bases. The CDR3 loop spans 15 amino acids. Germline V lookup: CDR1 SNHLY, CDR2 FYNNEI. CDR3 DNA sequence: TGTGCCAGCAGTGACGGGGGGAGCTCCTACAATGAGCAGTTCTTC. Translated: CASSDGGSSYNEQFF.

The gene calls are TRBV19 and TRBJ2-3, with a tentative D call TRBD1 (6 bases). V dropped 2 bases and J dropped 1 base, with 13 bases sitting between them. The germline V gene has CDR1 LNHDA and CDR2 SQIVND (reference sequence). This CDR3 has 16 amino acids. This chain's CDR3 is CASSIIGRGGTDTQYF. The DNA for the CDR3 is TGTGCCAGTAGTATAATCGGCAGGGGTGGCACAGATACGCAGTATTTT.

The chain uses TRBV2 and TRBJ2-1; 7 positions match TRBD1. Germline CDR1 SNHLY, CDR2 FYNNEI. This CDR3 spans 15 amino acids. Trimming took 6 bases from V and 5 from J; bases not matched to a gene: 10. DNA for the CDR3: TGTGCCAGCAGCGTGCTCACAGGGGTCAACAATGAGCAGTTCTTC. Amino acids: CASSVLTGVNNEQFF.

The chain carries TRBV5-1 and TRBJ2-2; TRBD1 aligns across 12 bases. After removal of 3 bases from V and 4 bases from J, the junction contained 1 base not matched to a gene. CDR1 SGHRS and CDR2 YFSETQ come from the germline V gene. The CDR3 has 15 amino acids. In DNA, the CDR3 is TGCGCCAGCAGCTGGGGACAGGGGGCCACCGGGGAGCTGTTTTTT. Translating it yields CASSWGQGATGELFF. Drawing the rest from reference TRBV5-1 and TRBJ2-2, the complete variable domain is KAGVTQTPRYLIKTRGQQVTLSCSPISGHRSVSWYQQTPGQGLQFLFEYFSETQRNKGNFPGRFSGRQFSNSRSEMNVSTLELGDSALYLCASSWGQGATGELFFGEGSRLTVL.